This T cell receptor (beta chain) emerged from a study of T cells in Graves' hyperthyroidism and ophthalmopathy. Study-level information: The initial diagnosis was the point when peripheral blood was collected, ahead of any treatment. Study-wide findings and caveats: Most clonotypes that expanded in the thyroid above 0.001 also showed up in blood.

This clonotype was detected many times. The antigen remains undetermined. The CDR3 extends over 13 amino acids. The germline V gene has CDR1 MNHEY and CDR2 SMNVEV (reference sequence). V gave up 0 bases and J gave up 2 bases, with 5 bases separating them. Amplification of TCR beta CDR3 regions was performed using RNA transcripts as template. HTBI primers were used for first-round RT-PCR of the TCR CDR3. Using its own MiXCR run on the multiplex PCR reads, TCRdb lists one record per CDR3 protein. The sample holds 350,000 or so distinct CDR3 sequences, roughly 20% seen once. Ophthalmopathy patients showed a Clinical Activity Score of at least 3, NOSPECS grade of at least 4 and duration under 3 months.

Material: blood. The sequence was collected from a middle-aged woman with Graves' ophthalmopathy. The rearrangement joins TRBV27 to TRBJ2-7; no clear D gene. CDR3 nucleotides: TGTGCCAGCAGTTTATCGCAGGCCTACGAGCAGTACTTC. Its protein product is CASSLSQAYEQYF.